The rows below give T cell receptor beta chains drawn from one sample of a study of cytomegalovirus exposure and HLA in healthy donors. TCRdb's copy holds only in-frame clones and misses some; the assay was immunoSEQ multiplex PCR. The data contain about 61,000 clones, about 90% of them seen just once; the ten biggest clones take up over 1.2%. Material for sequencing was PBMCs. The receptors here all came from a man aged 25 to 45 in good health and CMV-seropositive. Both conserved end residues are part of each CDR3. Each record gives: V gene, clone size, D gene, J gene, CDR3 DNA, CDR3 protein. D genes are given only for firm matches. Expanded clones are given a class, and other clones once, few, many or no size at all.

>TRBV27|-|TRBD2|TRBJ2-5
TGTGCCAGCAGTTCCGCCCCTTTTTCCTGGACTAGCGGGAGAAGGACCCAGTACTTC
CASSSAPFSWTSGRRTQYF
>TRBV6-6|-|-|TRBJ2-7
TGTGCCAGCAGTACCCTCCTTGCTCGAGGCGACGAGCAGTACTTC
CASSTLLARGDEQYF
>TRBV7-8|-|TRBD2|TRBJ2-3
TGTGCCAGCAGCTCTCGGACTAGCGGGAGTTACTTAAGTGGAACAGATACGCAGTATTTT
CASSSRTSGSYLSGTDTQYF
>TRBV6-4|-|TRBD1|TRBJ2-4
TGTGCCATCGGGACAGGGGCAAACATTCAGTACTTC
CAIGTGANIQYF
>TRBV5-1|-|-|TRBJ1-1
TGCGCCAGCAGCGAACAGGAAAACACTGAAGCTTTCTTT
CASSEQENTEAFF
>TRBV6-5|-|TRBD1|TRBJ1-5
TGTGCCAGCCGGACAGGGAGTCAGCCCCAGCATTTT
CASRTGSQPQHF
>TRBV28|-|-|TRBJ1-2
TGTGCCAGCAGTTTAGGGGCAGGGGATGGCTACACCTTC
CASSLGAGDGYTF
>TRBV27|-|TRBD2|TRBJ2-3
TGTGCCAGCAGTTTATTTTACGGGAGGGGCACAGATACGCAGTATTTT
CASSLFYGRGTDTQYF
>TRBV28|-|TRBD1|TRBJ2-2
TGTGCCAGCAGTTTGAGCTCCGACAGGGTTCGCACCGGGGAGCTGTTTTTT
CASSLSSDRVRTGELFF
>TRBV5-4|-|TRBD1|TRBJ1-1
TGTGCCAGCAGCTTGGGGGGACAGGTTATCACTGAAGCTTTCTTT
CASSLGGQVITEAFF
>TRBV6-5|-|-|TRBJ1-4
TGTGCCAGCAGTTACGGTTCAGGTAGTGAAAAACTGTTTTTT
CASSYGSGSEKLFF
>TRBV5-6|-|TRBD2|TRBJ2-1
TGTGCCAGCAGCTCCCGGACTAGCGGGAGGGCCAGTGAGCAGTTCTTC
CASSSRTSGRASEQFF
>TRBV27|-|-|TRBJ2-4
TGTGCCAGCAGGTCATGGGGGGACCCCTTAAACATTCAGTACTTC
CASRSWGDPLNIQYF
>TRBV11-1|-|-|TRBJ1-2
TGTGCCAGCAGCTTAAACAGGGCGAACTATGGCTACACCTTC
CASSLNRANYGYTF
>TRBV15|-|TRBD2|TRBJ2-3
TGTGCCACCAGCAGCCGTGGAGCGGGAGTGGCAGATACGCAGTATTTT
CATSSRGAGVADTQYF
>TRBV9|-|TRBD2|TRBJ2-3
TGTGCCAGCAGCGTAGAAGCGGGATGGCGGACAGATACGCAGTATTTT
CASSVEAGWRTDTQYF
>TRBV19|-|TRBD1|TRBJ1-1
TGTGCCAGTAGTGTGCTACAGGGGCCACCGAACACTGAAGCTTTCTTT
CASSVLQGPPNTEAFF
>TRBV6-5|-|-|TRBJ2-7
TGTGCCAGCAGTGGGTCGGCGGGAAGGTACGAGCAGTACTTC
CASSGSAGRYEQYF
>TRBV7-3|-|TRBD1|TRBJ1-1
TGTGCCAGCAGCCATTCCGGACAGGGGAGGACTGAAGCTTTCTTT
CASSHSGQGRTEAFF
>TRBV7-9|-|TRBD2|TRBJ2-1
TGTGCCAGCACCCCCTCGAGCCTAGCGGGAGCCTACAATGAGCAGTTCTTC
CASTPSSLAGAYNEQFF
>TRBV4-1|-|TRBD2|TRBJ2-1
TGCGCCAGCAGCCAAGGGACTAGCGGGAGCGAAGAGCAGTTCTTC
CASSQGTSGSEEQFF
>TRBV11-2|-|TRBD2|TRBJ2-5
TGTGCCAGCAGCTCGGCGGGGGTGAGAGAGACCCAGTACTTC
CASSSAGVRETQYF
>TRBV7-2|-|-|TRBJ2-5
TGTGCCAGCAGGGAGGAGACCCAGTACTTC
CASREETQYF
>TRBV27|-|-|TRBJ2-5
TGTGCCAGCAGTTCAGGGGGGGAGACCCAGTACTTC
CASSSGGETQYF
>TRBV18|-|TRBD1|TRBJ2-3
TGTGCCAGCTCACCCTACGCCGACAGGGACGGAGATACGCAGTATTTT
CASSPYADRDGDTQYF
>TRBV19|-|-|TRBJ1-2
TGTGCCAGTACCCCAGGGGCAGGGATAAACTATGGCTACACCTTC
CASTPGAGINYGYTF
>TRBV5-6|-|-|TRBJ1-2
TGTGCCAGCAGCCCTACAGGGACCTATGGCTACACCTTC
CASSPTGTYGYTF
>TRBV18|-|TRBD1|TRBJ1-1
TGTGCCAGCTCACCACCAGACAGGGAGGTTGCGACTTTCTTT
CASSPPDREVATFF
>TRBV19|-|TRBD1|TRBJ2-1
TGTGCCAGTAGTCGACCGGGACAGGGGGCATACAATGAGCAGTTCTTC
CASSRPGQGAYNEQFF
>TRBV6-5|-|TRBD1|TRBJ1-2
TGTGCCAGCAGGAAGAGCTCGGGACAGGCGTCTGGCTACACCTTC
CASRKSSGQASGYTF
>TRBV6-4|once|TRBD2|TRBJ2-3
TGTGCCAGCAGTACTAGCGGGAGGGATACGCAGTATTTT
CASSTSGRDTQYF
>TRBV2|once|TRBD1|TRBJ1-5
TGTGCCAGCGGGGACAGGGGCCAGCATTTT
CASGDRGQHF
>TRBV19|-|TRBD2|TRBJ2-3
TGTGCCAGTAGTATAAGGAGACTAGCGCTCACTAGCACAGATACGCAGTATTTT
CASSIRRLALTSTDTQYF
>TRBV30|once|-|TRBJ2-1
TGTGCCTGGACAGCGGCCTACAATGAGCAGTTCTTC
CAWTAAYNEQFF
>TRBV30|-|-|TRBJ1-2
TGTGCCTGGGGGAGAGGTCCGAGTTCCTATGGCTACACCTTC
CAWGRGPSSYGYTF
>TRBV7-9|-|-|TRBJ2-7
TGTGCCAGCAGCTCGTTTCGGGGGAGCTCCTACGAGCAGTACTTC
CASSSFRGSSYEQYF
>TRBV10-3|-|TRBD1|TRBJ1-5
TGTGCCACCAGAAGGGACAGGGGGCCGGAGCCCCAGCATTTT
CATRRDRGPEPQHF
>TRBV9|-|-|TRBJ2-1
TGTGCCAGCAGCGTAGAGCCCGGGATATCCTACAATGAGCAGTTCTTC
CASSVEPGISYNEQFF
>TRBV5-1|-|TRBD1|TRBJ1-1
TGCGCCAGCAGCTTGGGGGACAGGGGAATCACTGAAGCTTTCTTT
CASSLGDRGITEAFF
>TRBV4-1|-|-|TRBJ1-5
TGCGCCAGCAGCCAAGGGGGCAGGGTGGCGAATCAGCCCCAGCATTTT
CASSQGGRVANQPQHF
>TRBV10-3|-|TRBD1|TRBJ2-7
TGTGCCATCAGTTCGGGACAGGGAGGTAACGAGCAGTACTTC
CAISSGQGGNEQYF